The clone carrying this T cell receptor (beta chain) was recorded only once. The antigen is undetermined. This record comes from a study of T-cell reconstitution after alpha-beta-depleted transplantation in children. Notes on the study in general: Expanded clones from the graft, numbering several hundred, reportedly supplied alpha-beta T cells about two months after transplant. The study traced high day-60 TCRbeta diversity in some patients to surviving recipient T cells and thymic progenitors.

V lost 4 bases to trimming and J lost 4 bases, with 14 bases between them. CDR3 length equals 15 residues. Unique molecular identifiers were incorporated when the TCRbeta library was constructed. TCRdb fed the PCR reads into MiXCR, producing one record per CDR3 protein. Found here are 200,000 to 250,000 distinct CDR3 sequences, 20% to 30% of them singletons; the top ten hold about 2.6%. The chain combines TRBV23-1 with TRBJ1-5; D possibly corresponds to TRBD1 (5 bases). TRBV23-1 is an ORF for which the function is uncertain. Here the sequenced sample was PBMCs, taken before TCRalphabeta/CD19-depleted stem cell transplant. The TCR originated in a girl aged 2 to 9 with Fanconi anemia, due to receive a stem cell transplant. In nucleotides, the CDR3 is TGCGCCAGCAGTCTCCCGGGACCGCTAAATCAGCCCCAGCATTTT. Its translation is CASSLPGPLNQPQHF.